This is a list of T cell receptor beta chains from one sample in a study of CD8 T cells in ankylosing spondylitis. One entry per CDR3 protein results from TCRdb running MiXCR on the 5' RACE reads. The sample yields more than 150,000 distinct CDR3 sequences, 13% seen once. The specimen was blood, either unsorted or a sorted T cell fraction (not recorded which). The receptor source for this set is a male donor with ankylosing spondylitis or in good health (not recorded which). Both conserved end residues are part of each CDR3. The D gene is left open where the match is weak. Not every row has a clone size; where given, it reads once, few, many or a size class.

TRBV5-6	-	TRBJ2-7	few	TGTGCCAGCAGCCAGAACACCGGGATCGACTACGAGCAGTACTTC	CASSQNTGIDYEQYF
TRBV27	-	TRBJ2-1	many	TGTGCCAGCAGTCTAGCAGCTGAGCAGTTCTTC	CASSLAAEQFF
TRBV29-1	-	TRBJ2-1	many	TGCAGCGCTGGAGGGGGACGTCCTAATGAGCAGTTCTTC	CSAGGGRPNEQFF
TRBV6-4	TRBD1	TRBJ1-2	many	TGTGCCAGCAGTGACTCCGGGACAGGGGGCTATGGCTACACCTTC	CASSDSGTGGYGYTF
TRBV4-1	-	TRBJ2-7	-	TGCGCCAGCAGCCAAGCCGCAGCCGCCTACGAGCAGTACTTC	CASSQAAAAYEQYF
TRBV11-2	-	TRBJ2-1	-	TGTGCCAGCAGCTTAGTCGGGGCTGGGTACTACAATGAGCAGTTCTTC	CASSLVGAGYYNEQFF
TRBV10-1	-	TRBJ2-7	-	TGCGCCAGCAGTGACGACAGTAGCTCCTACGAGCAGTACTTC	CASSDDSSSYEQYF
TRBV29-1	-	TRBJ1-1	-	TGCAGCGTACTCACAGGGAGCACTGAAGCTTTCTTT	CSVLTGSTEAFF
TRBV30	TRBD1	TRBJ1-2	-	TGTGCCTGGAGTCCCGGTTATCTTCAGGGGGCGATGGACTATGGCTACACCTTC	CAWSPGYLQGAMDYGYTF
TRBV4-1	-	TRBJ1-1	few	TGCGCCAGCAGCCAAGTAAGGGACACTGAAGCTTTCTTT	CASSQVRDTEAFF
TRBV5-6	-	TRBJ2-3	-	TGTGCCAGCAGCTTGCTCCAGGCCTTCCTCGGCGGGAGCACAGATACGCAGTATTTT	CASSLLQAFLGGSTDTQYF
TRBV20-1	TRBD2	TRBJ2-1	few	TGCAGTGCTAGAGATGGGACTAGCGGGAGTAATGAGCAGTTCTTC	CSARDGTSGSNEQFF
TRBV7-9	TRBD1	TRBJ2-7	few	TGTGCCAGCAGCTTCTCGGGACAGGACTACGAGCAGTACTTC	CASSFSGQDYEQYF
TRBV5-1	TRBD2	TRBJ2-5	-	TGCGCCAGCAGCGTGAGACTAGCGGGGGGCCAAGAGACCCAGTACTTC	CASSVRLAGGQETQYF
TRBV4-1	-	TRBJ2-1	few	TGCGCCAGCAGCCACCTCCGGGACTTAGCAGGCAATGAGCAGTTCTTC	CASSHLRDLAGNEQFF
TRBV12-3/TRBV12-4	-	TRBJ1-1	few	TGTGCCAGCAGTTTAGAATCGGACCCCCAGGCTTTCTTT	CASSLESDPQAFF
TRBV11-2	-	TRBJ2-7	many	TGTGCCAGCAGCTTAGCTAGTTCCTACGAGCAGTACTTC	CASSLASSYEQYF
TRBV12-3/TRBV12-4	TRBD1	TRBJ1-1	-	TGTGCCAGCAGTTTAGCTGGACAGGAGGACACTGAAGCTTTCTTT	CASSLAGQEDTEAFF
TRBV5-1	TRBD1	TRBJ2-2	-	TGCGCCAGCAGCTTTACCGGGACAGGGCTTCTCCCTAGCACCGGGGAGCTGTTTTTT	CASSFTGTGLLPSTGELFF
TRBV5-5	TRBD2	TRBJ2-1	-	TGTGCCAGCAGCTTATCCACTAGCGCGGTTTTCGCCTACAATGAGCAGTTCTTC	CASSLSTSAVFAYNEQFF
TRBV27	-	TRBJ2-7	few	TGTGCCAGCAGCCCGCAAGGGGTCCCTTCGGCCGAGCAGTACTTC	CASSPQGVPSAEQYF
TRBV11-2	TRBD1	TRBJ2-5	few	TGTGCCAGCAGCTTGGGACAGGGGCACTATAAAGGGGAGACCCAGTACTTC	CASSLGQGHYKGETQYF
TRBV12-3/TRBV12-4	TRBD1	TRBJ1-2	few	TGTGCCAGCAGCCGGGACAGGGTAGACTATGGCTACACCTTC	CASSRDRVDYGYTF
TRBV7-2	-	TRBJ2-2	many	TGTGCCAGCAGCTTATACCCTTGGGAGCTGTTTTTT	CASSLYPWELFF
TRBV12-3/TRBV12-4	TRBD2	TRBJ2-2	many	TGTGCCAGCAGCCCGACTAGCGCCGGGGAGCTGTTTTTT	CASSPTSAGELFF
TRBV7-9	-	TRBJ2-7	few	TGTGCCAGCAGCCCTAGGGACTCACCAAACTACGAGCAGTACTTC	CASSPRDSPNYEQYF
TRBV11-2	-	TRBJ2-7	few	TGTGCCAGCAGCTTAGTTCGGGAAGCCTACGAGCAGTACTTC	CASSLVREAYEQYF